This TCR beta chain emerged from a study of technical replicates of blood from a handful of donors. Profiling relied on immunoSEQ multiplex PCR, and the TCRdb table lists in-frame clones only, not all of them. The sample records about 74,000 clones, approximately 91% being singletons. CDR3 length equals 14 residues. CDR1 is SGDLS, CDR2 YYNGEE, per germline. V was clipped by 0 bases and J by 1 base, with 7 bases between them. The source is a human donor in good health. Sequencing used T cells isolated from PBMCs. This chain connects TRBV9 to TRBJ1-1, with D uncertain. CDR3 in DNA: TGTGCCAGCAGCGTAGGGCGGCAGAACACTGAAGCTTTCTTT. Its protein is CASSVGRQNTEAFF.